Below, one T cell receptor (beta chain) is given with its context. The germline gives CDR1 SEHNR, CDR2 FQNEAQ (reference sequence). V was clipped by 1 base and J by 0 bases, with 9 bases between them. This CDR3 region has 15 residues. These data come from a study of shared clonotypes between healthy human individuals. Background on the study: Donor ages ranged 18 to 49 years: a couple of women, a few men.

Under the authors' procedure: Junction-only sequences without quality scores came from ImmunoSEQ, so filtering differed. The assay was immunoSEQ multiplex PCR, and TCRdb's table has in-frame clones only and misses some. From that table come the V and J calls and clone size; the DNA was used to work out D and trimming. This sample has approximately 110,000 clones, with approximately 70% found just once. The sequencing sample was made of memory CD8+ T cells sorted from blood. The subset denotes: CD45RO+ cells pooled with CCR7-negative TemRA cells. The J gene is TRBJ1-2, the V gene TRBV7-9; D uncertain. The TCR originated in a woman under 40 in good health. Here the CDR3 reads CASSLVADPNYGYTF. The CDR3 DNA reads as TGTGCCAGCAGCTTAGTGGCGGACCCTAACTATGGCTACACCTTC.